Presented here are 21 T cell receptor beta chains from one specimen sequenced in a study of sequential checkpoint blockade in melanoma. Regarding treatment: randomized to nivolumab then ipilimumab (arm A) or the reverse (arm B). The repertoire was sequenced with immunoSEQ multiplex PCR; TCRdb's copy has only in-frame clones and lacks some. The sample has 15,000 to 20,000 clones; around 69% are singletons. This sample comprised CD8+ T cells sorted from blood (inferred from file names), obtained from a patient given nivolumab and ipilimumab in sequence. The receptors were gathered from a human donor with melanoma.

The chain is built from TRBV4-1 and TRBJ1-4, with 9 positions matching TRBD1. Trimming at V came to 3 bases and at J to 8 bases, leaving 13 bases not matched to a gene. The CDR3 loop spans 17 amino acids. CDR1 is MGHRA, CDR2 YSYEKL, per germline. The CDR3 reads CASSHINPGQGSEKLFF. CDR3 DNA sequence: TGCGCCAGCAGCCATATTAACCCGGGACAGGGTAGCGAAAAACTGTTTTTT.

The chain is built from TRBV4-3 and TRBJ2-5; 11 bases are a match to TRBD1. The CDR3 runs to 19 residues. Germline CDR1 reads LGHNA; CDR2 reads YSLEER. V was clipped by 0 bases and J by 5 bases; unmatched bases: 14. CDR3 sequence reads: CASSQDWGQGVTGGETQYF. In DNA, the CDR3 is TGCGCCAGCAGCCAAGATTGGGGACAGGGGGTGACGGGAGGGGAGACCCAGTACTTC.

This clone was seen only once. The chain couples TRBV6-4 to TRBJ2-1; 8 positions agree with TRBD2. CDR3 size: 18 residues. Germline V gene data show CDR1 as MRHNA and CDR2 as SNTAGT. V trimming: 0 bases; J trimming: 1 base; junction bases outside the gene matches: 8. CDR3 sequence: CASSDSYIAGISYNEQFF. The CDR3 region has the DNA TGTGCCAGCAGTGACTCTTATATAGCGGGAATATCCTACAATGAGCAGTTCTTC.

The count of this clone is one. The genes are TRBV14 and TRBJ2-7; D is perhaps TRBD1 (5 bases). V was clipped by 0 bases and J by 2 bases, with 8 bases between them. Germline values: CDR1 SGHDN, CDR2 FVKESK. CDR3 size: 14 residues. Here the CDR3 reads CASSQETAPYEQYF. For the CDR3, the DNA is TGTGCCAGCAGCCAAGAGACAGCTCCCTACGAGCAGTACTTC.

CDR3 nucleotide sequence: TGTGCCAGTAGTACCCTGGGCGGGGCAAATGGCTACACCTTC. Its protein product is CASSTLGGANGYTF. V gene TRBV19 combines with J gene TRBJ1-2; TRBD1 might be the D (5 bases). The CDR3 sequence is 14 residues long. V was pared by 4 bases and J by 6 bases, with 15 bases between. Germline CDR1 LNHDA, CDR2 SQIVND (reference sequence).

This clone was counted a few times. CDR3 sequence: CSVESGLSYEQYF. In DNA form, the CDR3 reads TGCAGCGTTGAAAGCGGGCTCTCCTACGAGCAGTACTTC. V usage is TRBV29-1 and J usage is TRBJ2-7; a weak D match, TRBD2 (6 bases). Germline V lookup: CDR1 SQVTM, CDR2 ANQGSEA. The CDR3 consists of 13 residues. V dropped 2 bases and J dropped 0 bases, with 8 bases sitting between them.

J is TRBJ2-1 and V is TRBV5-1; 14 bases fit TRBD2. Trimming at V came to 7 bases and at J to 0 bases, leaving 6 bases not matched to a gene. CDR1 and CDR2 (germline): SGHRS, YFSETQ. This CDR3 region has 17 residues. The CDR3, as DNA: TGCGCCAGCGGGGGCGGGACTAGCGGGAGCTCCTACAATGAGCAGTTCTTC. It yields the protein CASGGGTSGSSYNEQFF.

This chain links TRBV7-3 with TRBJ2-7; a possible D gene is TRBD1 (6 bases). Germline CDR1 and CDR2: SGHTA and FQGTGA. V was shortened by 5 bases and J by 5 bases, with 13 bases between the two germline ends. The CDR3 extends over 13 amino acids. The CDR3 DNA follows: TGTGCCAGCAGCCCACAGGGAATTAACGAGCAGTACTTC. It translates to CASSPQGINEQYF.

The DNA for the CDR3 is TGCGCCAGCAGCCAAGATCCGGGACAGTTAAATGAGCAGTTCTTC. Translation: CASSQDPGQLNEQFF. The chain has TRBV5-1 and TRBJ2-1; 7 bases match TRBD1. The CDR3 is made up of 15 amino acids. CDR1 is SGHRS and CDR2 is YFSETQ in the germline V gene. The V gene end was trimmed by 4 bases and the J gene end by 7 bases; junction bases not matched to a gene: 11.

This clone was seen a few times. The V call is TRBV2, the J call TRBJ1-1; D is possibly TRBD1 (5 bases). The CDR3 covers 11 residues. Germline CDR1 reads SNHLY; CDR2 reads FYNNEI. V dropped 5 bases and J dropped 7 bases, with 8 bases sitting between them. CDR3 DNA sequence: TGTGCCAGCAGTTGGGGCGGTGAAGCTTTCTTT. Protein: CASSWGGEAFF. The whole variable domain, filled in from reference TRBV2 and TRBJ1-1, reads EPEVTQTPSHQVTQMGQEVILRCVPISNHLYFYWYRQILGQKVEFLVSFYNNEISEKSEIFDDQFSVERPDGSNFTLKIRSTKLEDSAMYFCASSWGGEAFFGQGTRLTVV.

The chain has TRBV2 and TRBJ1-1; no reliable D call. Germline assignment: CDR1 SNHLY and CDR2 FYNNEI. Deletions cut 7 bases from V and 1 base from J, with 7 bases between. The CDR3 has 12 amino acids. The chain's CDR3 is CASKFRNTEAFF. The CDR3 bases are TGTGCCAGCAAGTTCAGGAACACTGAAGCTTTCTTT.

The rearrangement uses TRBV6-5 and TRBJ1-1, with 8 bases that match TRBD1. The length of the CDR3 is 15 residues. The J segment lost 7 bases and the V segment lost 1 base, leaving 8 bases of the junction unmatched. Per germline, CDR1 MNHEY and CDR2 SVGAGI. CDR3 protein: CASSYFRTGGGEAFF. In DNA form, the CDR3 reads TGTGCCAGCAGTTACTTCCGCACAGGGGGGGGTGAAGCTTTCTTT.

The gene calls are TRBV19 and TRBJ1-1, with D maybe TRBD1 (5 bases). Looked up from germline, CDR1 is LNHDA and CDR2 is SQIVND (reference sequence). The ends were cut back, 5 bases at V and 0 bases at J, with 10 bases in the middle. The CDR3 runs 14 residues. The CDR3 region has the DNA TGTGCCAGTAGTCCCGACAGCATGAACACTGAAGCTTTCTTT. Amino acids: CASSPDSMNTEAFF. Using reference TRBV19 and TRBJ1-1 for the parts outside the CDR3, the full variable domain is DGGITQSPKYLFRKEGQNVTLSCEQNLNHDAMYWYRQDPGQGLRLIYYSQIVNDFQKGDIAEGYSVSREKKESFPLTVTSAQKNPTAFYLCASSPDSMNTEAFFGQGTRLTVV.

The V and J genes are TRBV7-2 and TRBJ1-2; perhaps TRBD1 as D (5 bases). V was shortened by 4 bases and J by 4 bases, with 19 bases between the two germline ends. CDR1 SGHTA and CDR2 FQGNSA come from the germline V gene. The CDR3 sequence is 16 residues long. CDR3 protein: CASSSAGQGISYGYTF. Here the CDR3 DNA reads TGTGCCAGCAGCTCCGCCGGCCAGGGCATATCCTATGGCTACACCTTC.

The J gene is TRBJ2-7, the V gene TRBV2, with TRBD1 identical over 7 bases. In germline, CDR1 is SNHLY, CDR2 FYNNEI. This CDR3 contains 14 residues. Trimming cost V 6 bases and J 2 bases; bases outside gene matches: 7. In DNA, the CDR3 is TGTGCCAGCAGGCTGGCAGGGGGAACCTACGAGCAGTACTTC. Translated: CASRLAGGTYEQYF.

This clone was observed a handful of times. The CDR3 region is CASSMTSGRAYEQYF. In nucleotides, the CDR3 is TGTGCCAGTAGTATGACTAGCGGGAGGGCATACGAGCAGTACTTC. The V call is TRBV19, the J call TRBJ2-7; 14 bases align to TRBD2. Germline loops: CDR1 LNHDA, CDR2 SQIVND (reference sequence). The CDR3 runs to 15 residues. Trimming removed 3 bases from V and 4 bases from J; junction bases left unmatched: 2.

The CDR3: CASSREGRAYEQYF. DNA of the CDR3: TGTGCCAGCAGTAGAGAGGGGAGGGCCTACGAGCAGTACTTC. The chain carries TRBV9 and TRBJ2-7, with TRBD2 matching over 7 bases. The CDR3 covers 14 residues. The germline V gene has CDR1 SGDLS and CDR2 YYNGEE. V dropped 5 bases and J dropped 2; count of bases not matched to a gene: 7.

To note about this clone: Other DNA sequences in the same sample also yield this CDR3. The J gene is TRBJ2-7, the V gene TRBV7-3; D gene ambiguous. Germline CDR1 and CDR2: SGHTA and FQGTGA. The CDR3 is 13 amino acids. Trimming took 2 bases from V and 3 from J, leaving 8 bases between them. The CDR3 DNA follows: TGTGCCAGCAGCTTAGGCCCGGGCTACGAGCAGTACTTC. Residues: CASSLGPGYEQYF.

V and J are TRBV7-9 and TRBJ2-7; 10 bases match TRBD2. Germline CDR1 and CDR2: SEHNR and FQNEAQ (reference sequence). CDR3 length: 16 residues. The J segment lost 0 bases and the V segment lost 5 bases, leaving 7 bases of the junction unmatched. CDR3 DNA: TGTGCCAGCAGCGGTTTAGCGGGGGGAAGCTCCTACGAGCAGTACTTC. Encoded protein: CASSGLAGGSSYEQYF.

The chain's CDR3 is CASSSGWNTEAFF. The CDR3 DNA reads TGTGCCAGCAGTTCAGGGTGGAACACTGAAGCTTTCTTT. The chain couples TRBV6-5 to TRBJ1-1, with D tentatively TRBD1 (5 bases). Germline V CDR1 and CDR2: MNHEY, SVGAGI. V was pared by 4 bases and J by 1 base, with 7 bases between. There are 13 residues in the CDR3.

The V call is TRBV5-1, the J call TRBJ2-7, with D maybe TRBD1 (6 bases). Trimming took off 4 bases at V and 4 bases at J, with 9 bases between the two ends. This CDR3 spans 12 amino acids. CDR1 SGHRS and CDR2 YFSETQ come from the germline V gene. CDR3 in amino acids: CASSPDSYEQYF. Written as DNA, the CDR3 is TGCGCCAGCAGCCCGGACAGTTACGAGCAGTACTTC.